This TCR beta chain originates from a study of neoadjuvant anti-PD-1 for oral cavity cancer. Study as a whole: Patients without progression got a fourth dose around day 43.

Time point: after neoadjuvant nivolumab, at surgical resection. A remark on this clone: Its antigen remains unknown.

Notes on the study in general: Expansion of preexisting intratumoral clones was suggested to aid response.

Sequenced by immunoSEQ multiplex PCR; TCRdb stores in-frame clones only, minus some. The sample consists of around 35,000 clones, 38% of them appearing once. From germline, CDR1 is MNHNY and CDR2 SVGAGI (reference sequence). The J segment lost 4 bases and the V segment lost 6 bases, leaving 3 bases of the junction unmatched. This CDR3 has 12 residues. This rearrangement joins TRBV6-6 to TRBJ2-7, with TRBD1 matching over 7 bases. The sequencing here drew on tumor tissue, taken after nivolumab (anti-PD-1) treatment. The receptor was isolated from a person aged 35 to 85 with oral cavity squamous cell carcinoma. CDR3 region: CASSGTAYEQYF. CDR3 nucleotides: TGTGCCAGCAGCGGGACAGCTTACGAGCAGTACTTC.